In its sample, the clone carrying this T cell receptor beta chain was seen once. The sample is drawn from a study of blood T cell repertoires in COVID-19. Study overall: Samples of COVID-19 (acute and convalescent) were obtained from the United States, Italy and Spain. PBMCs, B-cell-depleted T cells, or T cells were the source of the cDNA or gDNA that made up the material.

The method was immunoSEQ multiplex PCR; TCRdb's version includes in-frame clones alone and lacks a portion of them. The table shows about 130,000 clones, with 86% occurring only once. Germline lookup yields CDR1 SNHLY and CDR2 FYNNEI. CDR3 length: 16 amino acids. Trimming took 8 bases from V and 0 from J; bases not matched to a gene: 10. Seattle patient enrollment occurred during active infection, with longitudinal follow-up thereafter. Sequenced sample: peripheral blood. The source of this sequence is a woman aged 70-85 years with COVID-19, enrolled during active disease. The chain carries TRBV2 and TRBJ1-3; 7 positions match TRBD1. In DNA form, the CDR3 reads TGTGCCAGCTCAACAACAGGGGCCGGCTCTGGAAACACCATATATTTT. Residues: CASSTTGAGSGNTIYF.